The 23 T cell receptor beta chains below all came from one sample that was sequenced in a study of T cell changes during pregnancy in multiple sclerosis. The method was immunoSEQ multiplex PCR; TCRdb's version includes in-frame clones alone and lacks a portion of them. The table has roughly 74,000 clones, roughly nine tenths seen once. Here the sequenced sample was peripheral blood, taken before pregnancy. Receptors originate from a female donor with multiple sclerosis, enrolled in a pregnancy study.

This CDR3 is CASSLDLAGDSSSYEQYF. The CDR3 DNA reads as TGTGCCAGCAGCTTAGATCTAGCGGGGGATTCTAGCTCCTACGAGCAGTACTTC. The chain joins TRBV11-2 to TRBJ2-7, with TRBD2 identical over 10 bases. CDR1 and CDR2 (germline): SGHAT, FQNNGV. CDR3 length: 18 amino acids. J lost 0 bases, V lost 0 bases, and 8 bases had no gene match.

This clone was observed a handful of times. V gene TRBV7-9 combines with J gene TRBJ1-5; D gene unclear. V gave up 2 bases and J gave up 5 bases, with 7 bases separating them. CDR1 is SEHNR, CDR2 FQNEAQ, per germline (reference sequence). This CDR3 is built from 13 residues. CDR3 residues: CASSLFPDQPQHF. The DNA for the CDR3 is TGTGCCAGCAGCTTATTCCCCGATCAGCCCCAGCATTTT.

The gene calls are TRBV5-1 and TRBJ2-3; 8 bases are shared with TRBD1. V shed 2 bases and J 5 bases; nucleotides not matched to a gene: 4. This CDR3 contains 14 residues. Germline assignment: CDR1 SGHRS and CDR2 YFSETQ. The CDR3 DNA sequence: TGCGCCAGCAGCTTACCGACAGGGGAAGATACGCAGTATTTT. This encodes CASSLPTGEDTQYF. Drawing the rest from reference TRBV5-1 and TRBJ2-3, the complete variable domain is KAGVTQTPRYLIKTRGQQVTLSCSPISGHRSVSWYQQTPGQGLQFLFEYFSETQRNKGNFPGRFSGRQFSNSRSEMNVSTLELGDSALYLCASSLPTGEDTQYFGPGTRLTVL.

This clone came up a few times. The CDR3 here is CASREGVRYTF. In DNA, the CDR3 is TGTGCCAGCAGGGAGGGAGTTCGCTACACCTTC. The chain couples TRBV2 to TRBJ1-2; D remains ambiguous. The CDR3 has 11 residues. V was pared by 6 bases and J by 9 bases, with 11 bases between. CDR1 and CDR2 (germline): SNHLY, FYNNEI.

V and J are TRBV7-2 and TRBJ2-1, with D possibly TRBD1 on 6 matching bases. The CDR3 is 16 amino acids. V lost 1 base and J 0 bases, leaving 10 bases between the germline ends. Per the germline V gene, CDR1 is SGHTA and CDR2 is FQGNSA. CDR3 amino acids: CASSLEGTSSYNEQFF. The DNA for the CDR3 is TGTGCCAGCAGCTTAGAGGGGACAAGCTCCTACAATGAGCAGTTCTTC.

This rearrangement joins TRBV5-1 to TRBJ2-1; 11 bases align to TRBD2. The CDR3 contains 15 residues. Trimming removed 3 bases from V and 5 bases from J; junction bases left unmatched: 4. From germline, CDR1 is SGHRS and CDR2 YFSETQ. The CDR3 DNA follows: TGCGCCAGCAGCTCTAGACTAGCGGGGAACAATGAGCAGTTCTTC. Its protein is CASSSRLAGNNEQFF. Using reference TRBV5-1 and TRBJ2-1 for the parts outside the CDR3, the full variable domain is KAGVTQTPRYLIKTRGQQVTLSCSPISGHRSVSWYQQTPGQGLQFLFEYFSETQRNKGNFPGRFSGRQFSNSRSEMNVSTLELGDSALYLCASSSRLAGNNEQFFGPGTRLTVL.

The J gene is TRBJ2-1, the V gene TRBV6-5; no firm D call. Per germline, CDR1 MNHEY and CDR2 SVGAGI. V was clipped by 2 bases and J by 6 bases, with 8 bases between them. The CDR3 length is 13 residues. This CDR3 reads CASSYRSSNEQFF. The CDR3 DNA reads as TGTGCCAGCAGTTACCGTAGTAGCAATGAGCAGTTCTTC.

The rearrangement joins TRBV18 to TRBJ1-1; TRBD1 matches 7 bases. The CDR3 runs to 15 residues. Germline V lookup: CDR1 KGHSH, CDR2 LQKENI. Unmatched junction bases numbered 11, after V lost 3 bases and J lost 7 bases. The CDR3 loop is CASSPPTGQGGEAFF. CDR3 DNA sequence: TGTGCCAGCTCACCCCCGACAGGCCAGGGGGGTGAAGCTTTCTTT.

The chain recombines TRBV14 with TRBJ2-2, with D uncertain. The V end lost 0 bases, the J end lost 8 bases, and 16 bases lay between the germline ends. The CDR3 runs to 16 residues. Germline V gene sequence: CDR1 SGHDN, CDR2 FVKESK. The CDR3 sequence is CASSQDLIWFSGELFF. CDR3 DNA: TGTGCCAGCAGCCAAGACTTAATTTGGTTCAGTGGGGAGCTGTTTTTT.

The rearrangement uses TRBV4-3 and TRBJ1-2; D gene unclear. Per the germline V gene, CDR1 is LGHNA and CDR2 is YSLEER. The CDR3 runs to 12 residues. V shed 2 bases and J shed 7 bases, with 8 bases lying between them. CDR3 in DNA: TGCGCCAGCAGCCAATCGGCGGGTGGCTACACCTTC. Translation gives CASSQSAGGYTF.

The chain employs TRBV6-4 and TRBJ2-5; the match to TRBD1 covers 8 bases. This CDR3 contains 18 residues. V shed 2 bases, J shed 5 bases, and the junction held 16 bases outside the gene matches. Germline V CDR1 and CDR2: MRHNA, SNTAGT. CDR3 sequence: CASSDKQGQGGGGETQYF. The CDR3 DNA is TGTGCCAGCAGTGACAAACAAGGACAGGGAGGTGGCGGGGAGACCCAGTACTTC.

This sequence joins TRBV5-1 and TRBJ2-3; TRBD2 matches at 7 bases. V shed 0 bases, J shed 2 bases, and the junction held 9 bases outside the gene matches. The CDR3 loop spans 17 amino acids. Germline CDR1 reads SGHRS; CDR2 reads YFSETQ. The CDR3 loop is CASSLGVSGLNTDTQYF. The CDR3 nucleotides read TGCGCCAGCAGCTTGGGGGTTAGCGGGCTAAACACAGATACGCAGTATTTT.

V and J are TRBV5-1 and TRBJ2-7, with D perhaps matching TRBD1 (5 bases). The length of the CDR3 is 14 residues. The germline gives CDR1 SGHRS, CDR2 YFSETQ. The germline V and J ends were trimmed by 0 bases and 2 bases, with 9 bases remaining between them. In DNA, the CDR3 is TGCGCCAGCAGCTTGGCCTTGACAGCCTACGAGCAGTACTTC. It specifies CASSLALTAYEQYF.

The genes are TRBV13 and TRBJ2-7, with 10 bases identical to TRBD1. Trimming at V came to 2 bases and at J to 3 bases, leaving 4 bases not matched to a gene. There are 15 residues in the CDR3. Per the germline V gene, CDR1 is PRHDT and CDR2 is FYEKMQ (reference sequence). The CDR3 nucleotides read TGTGCCAGCAGCTTACCGGGACAGGGGTTCTACGAGCAGTACTTC. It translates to CASSLPGQGFYEQYF.

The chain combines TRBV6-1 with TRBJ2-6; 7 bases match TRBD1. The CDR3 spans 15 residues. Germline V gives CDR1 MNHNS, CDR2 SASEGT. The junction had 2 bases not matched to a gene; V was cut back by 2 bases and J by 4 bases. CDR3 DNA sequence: TGTGCCAGCAGTGAAAGGGGGCTCGGGGCCAACGTCCTGACTTTC. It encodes CASSERGLGANVLTF.

The CDR3 nucleotides are TGCGCCAGCAGATCCCGGGGGGTCCAGCTTGAGAGCTCCTACGAGCAGTACTTC. This translates into CASRSRGVQLESSYEQYF. The chain links TRBV5-1 to TRBJ2-7, with 7 bases aligning to TRBD2. The CDR3 is 18 residues long. Germline V lookup: CDR1 SGHRS, CDR2 YFSETQ. The V and J ends lost 5 bases and 0 bases, in that order; junction bases with no gene match: 17. The complete variable domain, with remaining parts taken from reference TRBV5-1 and TRBJ2-7, reads KAGVTQTPRYLIKTRGQQVTLSCSPISGHRSVSWYQQTPGQGLQFLFEYFSETQRNKGNFPGRFSGRQFSNSRSEMNVSTLELGDSALYLCASRSRGVQLESSYEQYFGPGTRLTVT.

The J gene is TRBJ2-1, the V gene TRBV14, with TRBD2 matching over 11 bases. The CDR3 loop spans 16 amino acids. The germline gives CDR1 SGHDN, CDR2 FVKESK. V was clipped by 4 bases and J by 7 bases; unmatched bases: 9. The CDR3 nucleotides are TGTGCCAGCAGCCTCCCGGGACTAGCGGACTTAAATGAGCAGTTCTTC. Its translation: CASSLPGLADLNEQFF.

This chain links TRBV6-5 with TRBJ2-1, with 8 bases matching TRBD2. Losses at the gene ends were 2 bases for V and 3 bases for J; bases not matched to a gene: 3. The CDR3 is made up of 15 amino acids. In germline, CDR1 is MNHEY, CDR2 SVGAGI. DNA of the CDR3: TGTGCCAGCAGTTACCTAAGCGGGGGCTACAATGAGCAGTTCTTC. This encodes CASSYLSGGYNEQFF.

CDR3 in DNA: TGTGCCAGCAGCTCCGGGACAGGGTGGATCAATGAGCAGTTCTTC. The encoded protein is CASSSGTGWINEQFF. This chain links TRBV5-4 with TRBJ2-1; 9 bases map to TRBD1. CDR1 and CDR2 from the germline V gene are SGHNT and YYREEE (reference sequence). V lost 3 bases to trimming and J lost 6 bases; unmatched junction nucleotides: 7. This CDR3 is built from 15 residues.

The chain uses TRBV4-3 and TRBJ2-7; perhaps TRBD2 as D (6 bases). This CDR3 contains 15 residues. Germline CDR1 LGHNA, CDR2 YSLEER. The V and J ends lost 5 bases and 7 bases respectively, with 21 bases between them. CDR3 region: CASSLRGTGGSEQYF. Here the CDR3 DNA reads TGCGCCAGCAGCTTAAGAGGTACTGGGGGGAGTGAGCAGTACTTC.

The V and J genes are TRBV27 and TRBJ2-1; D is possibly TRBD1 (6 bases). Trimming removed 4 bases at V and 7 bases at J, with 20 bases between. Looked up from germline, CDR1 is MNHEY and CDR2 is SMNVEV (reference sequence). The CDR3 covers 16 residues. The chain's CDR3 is CASSSFFSNRANEQFF. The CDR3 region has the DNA TGTGCCAGCAGTTCTTTTTTTTCCAACAGGGCAAATGAGCAGTTCTTC.

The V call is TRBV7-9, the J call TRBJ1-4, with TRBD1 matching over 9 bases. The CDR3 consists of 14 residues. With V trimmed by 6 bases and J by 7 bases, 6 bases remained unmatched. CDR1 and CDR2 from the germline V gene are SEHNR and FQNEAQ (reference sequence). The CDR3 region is CASRMGQGVEKLFF. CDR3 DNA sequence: TGTGCCAGCAGAATGGGACAGGGCGTTGAAAAACTGTTTTTT.

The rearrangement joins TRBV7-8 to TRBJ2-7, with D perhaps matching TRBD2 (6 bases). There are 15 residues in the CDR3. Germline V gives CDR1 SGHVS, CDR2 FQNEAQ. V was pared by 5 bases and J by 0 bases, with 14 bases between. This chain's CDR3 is CASSRGRGDSYEQYF. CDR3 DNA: TGTGCCAGCAGCCGTGGGCGCGGGGACTCCTACGAGCAGTACTTC.